These 13 T cell receptor beta chains share one sample of origin, sequenced in a study of T cell responses to AZD1222 COVID-19 vaccine. TCRdb keeps only in-frame clones here, not all; method: immunoSEQ multiplex PCR. This sample has around 120,000 clones; around 92% occur once, and the top ten carry approximately 7.9%. Sequencing used peripheral blood, obtained 28 days after the second AZD1222 dose. The receptor source for this set is an adult who received the AZD1222 COVID-19 vaccine.

J is TRBJ1-1 and V is TRBV10-3; the match to TRBD1 covers 7 bases. The junction had 6 bases not matched to a gene; V was cut back by 11 bases and J by 0 bases. This CDR3 has 13 residues. Germline-derived CDR1 and CDR2 are ENHRY and SYGVKD. CDR3 coding DNA: TGTGCCTCCACGGGACAGTTGAACACTGAAGCTTTCTTT. Amino acid sequence: CASTGQLNTEAFF.

This chain connects TRBV4-2 to TRBJ2-1; 13 bases line up with TRBD2. J was trimmed by 2 bases and V by 3 bases; bases with no gene match: 10. Germline lookup yields CDR1 LGHNA and CDR2 YNFKEQ. This CDR3 is 19 amino acids long. The CDR3, as DNA: TGTGCCAGCAGCCATCATTCGTCCGGGACTAGCGGGGCCTACAATGAGCAGTTCTTC. Its translation: CASSHHSSGTSGAYNEQFF.

This chain connects TRBV6-5 to TRBJ2-1, with D possibly TRBD2 on 5 matching bases. Trimming stripped 10 bases from V and 3 bases from J, with 13 bases between. Per germline, CDR1 MNHEY and CDR2 SVGAGI. This CDR3 region has 13 residues. The CDR3 protein is CATRDPFYNEQFF. CDR3 DNA sequence: TGTGCCACCCGGGATCCGTTCTACAATGAGCAGTTCTTC.

This clone was seen once. The chain carries TRBV28 and TRBJ2-1; TRBD2 matches 12 bases. With 6 bases clipped from V and 8 bases from J, the junction kept 8 bases outside the gene matches. This CDR3 is built from 15 residues. The germline gives CDR1 MDHEN, CDR2 SYDVKM. CDR3 in amino acids: CASSQRLAGVDEQFF. CDR3 nucleotide sequence: TGTGCCAGCAGCCAGAGACTAGCGGGAGTCGATGAGCAGTTCTTC.

This clone was observed a handful of times. V is TRBV18 and J is TRBJ1-1, with a tentative D call TRBD1 (6 bases). Germline loops: CDR1 KGHSH, CDR2 LQKENI. CDR3 length: 14 residues. The V end lost 1 base, the J end lost 2 bases, and 8 bases lay between the germline ends. In DNA form, the CDR3 reads TGTGCCAGCTCACCACAGGGGGGAAACACTGAAGCTTTCTTT. Amino acids: CASSPQGGNTEAFF.

In this sample, this clone turned up once. V usage is TRBV10-3 and J usage is TRBJ1-3, with 7 bases lining up with TRBD1. V lost 6 bases, J lost 0 bases, and 5 bases stayed unmatched. The CDR3 has 15 residues. Germline assignment: CDR1 ENHRY and CDR2 SYGVKD. CDR3 DNA sequence: TGTGCCATCAGCCAGACAGGGCTCTCTGGAAACACCATATATTTT. Translated: CAISQTGLSGNTIYF.

The chain has TRBV28 and TRBJ1-2; D is undetermined. The CDR3 runs 13 residues. CDR1 and CDR2 (germline): MDHEN, SYDVKM. The germline V and J ends were trimmed by 8 bases and 2 bases, with 12 bases remaining between them. The CDR3, as DNA: TGTGCCAGCTCGCTCCCCTACAACTATGGCTACACCTTC. Translating it yields CASSLPYNYGYTF.

In this sample, this clone turned up once. The chain is built from TRBV7-2 and TRBJ2-2, with TRBD2 matching 11 bases. With V trimmed by 4 bases and J by 3 bases, 10 bases remained unmatched. In germline, CDR1 is SGHTA, CDR2 FQGNSA. The CDR3 runs to 18 residues. Here the CDR3 reads CASSSLPLAGVDTGELFF. In DNA form, the CDR3 reads TGTGCCAGCAGCTCCCTCCCACTAGCGGGGGTAGACACCGGGGAGCTGTTTTTT.

V and J are TRBV25-1 and TRBJ2-5; 9 bases line up with TRBD1. CDR1 MGHDK and CDR2 SYGVNS come from the germline V gene. The V gene end was trimmed by 0 bases and the J gene end by 5 bases; junction bases not matched to a gene: 10. CDR3 size: 17 residues. CDR3 in DNA: TGTGCCAGCAGTGAATATACTACCCAAGACAGGGGGGAGACCCAGTACTTC. Translated: CASSEYTTQDRGETQYF.

This clone was observed once. The V call is TRBV27, the J call TRBJ2-3, with a possible D match to TRBD1 (6 bases). This CDR3 has 15 amino acids. CDR1 MNHEY and CDR2 SMNVEV come from the germline V gene (reference sequence). V was trimmed by 5 bases and J by 3 bases, leaving 15 bases between them. The DNA for the CDR3 is TGTGCCAGCAGTCAACAGGGTTGGAGAACAGATACGCAGTATTTT. Its translation is CASSQQGWRTDTQYF.

This clone was seen a single time. The chain employs TRBV27 and TRBJ1-5; D call uncertain. CDR1 is MNHEY and CDR2 is SMNVEV in the germline V gene (reference sequence). V gave up 3 bases and J gave up 5 bases, with 8 bases separating them. The CDR3 is 13 residues long. The CDR3 coding sequence is TGTGCCAGCAGTTTCGGAGGTCATCAGCCCCAGCATTTT. Protein sequence: CASSFGGHQPQHF.

Note on this clone: One junction end does not reproduce the germline sequence, and a read error may be involved. The CDR3 DNA reads TGTCCCACCAGTGAAACCCCACGACAGGGGAATTCGGGTGGCTACACCTTC. Its protein product is CPTSETPRQGNSGGYTF. The V and J genes are TRBV24-1 and TRBJ1-2; 8 bases are a match to TRBD1. This CDR3 is built from 17 residues. From germline, CDR1 is KGHDR and CDR2 SFDVKD.

The rearrangement joins TRBV2 to TRBJ1-6; no clear D gene. Between the trimmed V and J ends, which lost 10 bases and 5 bases, there was a span of 21 bases. This CDR3 has 16 amino acids. The germline gives CDR1 SNHLY, CDR2 FYNNEI. The CDR3 reads CATSREGSLNNSPLHF. The CDR3 DNA is TGTGCCACGTCCCGAGAGGGATCCCTCAATAATTCACCCCTCCACTTT.